This T cell receptor (beta chain) was identified in a study of cytomegalovirus exposure and HLA in healthy donors. Profiling relied on immunoSEQ multiplex PCR, and the TCRdb table lists in-frame clones only, not all of them. The table records fewer than 150,000 clones, 88% of them present only once. Regarding this clone: Its cognate antigen is unknown.

General study results and limits: Rare TCR sequences dominated, though some public TCRs recurred in many donors. Cytomegalovirus status was reportedly diagnosed by the classifier with high sensitivity and specificity. The tendency of first-cohort TCR clusters to co-occur in the 120 or so validation repertoires emerged from a later analysis.

The CDR3 is 16 residues long. CDR1 is ENHRY and CDR2 is SYGVKD in the germline V gene. The ends lost 6 bases at V and 3 bases at J; junction bases unmatched: 11. Sample: PBMCs. This TCR was recovered from a man aged 30 to 39 in good health and CMV-seronegative. The chain is built from TRBV10-3 and TRBJ2-7; 10 positions agree with TRBD2. The CDR3 region is CAIREGAGGAVYEQYF. CDR3 bases: TGTGCCATCAGGGAGGGAGCGGGAGGGGCGGTCTACGAGCAGTACTTC.